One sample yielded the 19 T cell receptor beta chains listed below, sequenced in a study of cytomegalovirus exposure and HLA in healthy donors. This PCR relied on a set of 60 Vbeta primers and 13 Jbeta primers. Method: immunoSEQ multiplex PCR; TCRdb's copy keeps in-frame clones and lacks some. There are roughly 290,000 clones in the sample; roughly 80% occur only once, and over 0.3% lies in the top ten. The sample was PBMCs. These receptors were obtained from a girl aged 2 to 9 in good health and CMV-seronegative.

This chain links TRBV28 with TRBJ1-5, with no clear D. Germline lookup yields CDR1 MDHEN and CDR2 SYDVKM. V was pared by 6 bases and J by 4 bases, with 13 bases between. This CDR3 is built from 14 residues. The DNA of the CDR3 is TGTGCCAGCAGCCCGACGGGGTGGAATCAGCCCCAGCATTTT. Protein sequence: CASSPTGWNQPQHF.

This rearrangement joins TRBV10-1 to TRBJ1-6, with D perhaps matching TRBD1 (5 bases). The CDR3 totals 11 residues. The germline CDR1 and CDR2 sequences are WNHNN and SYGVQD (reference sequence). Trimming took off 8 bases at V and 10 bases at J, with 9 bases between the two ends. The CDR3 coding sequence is TGCGCCAGCGCCAGGGTATCACCCCTCCACTTT. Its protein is CASARVSPLHF.

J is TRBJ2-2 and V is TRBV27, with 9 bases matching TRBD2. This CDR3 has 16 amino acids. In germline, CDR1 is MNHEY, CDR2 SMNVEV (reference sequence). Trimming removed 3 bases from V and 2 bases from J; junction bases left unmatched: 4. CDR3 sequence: CASSFWLAGNTGELFF. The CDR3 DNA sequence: TGTGCCAGCAGTTTTTGGCTAGCGGGAAACACCGGGGAGCTGTTTTTT.

This CDR3 reads CASSLEPGLAGELFF. DNA for the CDR3: TGCGCCAGCAGCTTGGAACCGGGGTTGGCCGGGGAGCTGTTTTTT. The rearrangement uses TRBV5-1 and TRBJ2-2, with a weak D call TRBD2 (5 bases). There are 15 residues in the CDR3. V lost 0 bases and J lost 6, with 12 bases in between. Per the germline V gene, CDR1 is SGHRS and CDR2 is YFSETQ.

CDR3 amino acids: CASSLWLAGVWDEQFF. DNA of the CDR3: TGTGCCAGCAGTTTATGGCTAGCGGGAGTTTGGGATGAGCAGTTCTTC. This sequence joins TRBV28 and TRBJ2-1; TRBD2 agrees at 10 bases. The CDR3 contains 16 residues. In germline, CDR1 is MDHEN, CDR2 SYDVKM. V dropped 0 bases and J dropped 8; count of bases not matched to a gene: 7.

The CDR3: CASSARGTNTEAFF. CDR3 DNA sequence: TGTGCCAGCAGTGCACGGGGGACGAACACTGAAGCTTTCTTT. The V call is TRBV25-1, the J call TRBJ1-1; the D gene is possibly TRBD1 (5 bases). The CDR3 has 14 amino acids. Trimming left V 4 bases short and J 1 base short, with 10 bases between. Germline values: CDR1 MGHDK, CDR2 SYGVNS.

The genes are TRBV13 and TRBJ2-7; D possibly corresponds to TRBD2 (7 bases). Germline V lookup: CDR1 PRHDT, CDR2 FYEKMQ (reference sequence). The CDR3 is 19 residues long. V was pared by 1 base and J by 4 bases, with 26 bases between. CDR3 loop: CASSLVVRGGIGAIYEQYF. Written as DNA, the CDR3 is TGTGCCAGCAGCTTAGTGGTCAGGGGAGGGATCGGTGCGATTTACGAGCAGTACTTC.

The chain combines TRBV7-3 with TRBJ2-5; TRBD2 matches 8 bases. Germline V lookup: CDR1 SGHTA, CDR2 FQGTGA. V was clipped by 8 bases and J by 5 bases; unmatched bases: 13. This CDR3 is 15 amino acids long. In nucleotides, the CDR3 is TGTGCCAGCGGCCAGGACGGGGGGGGTACGGAGACCCAGTACTTC. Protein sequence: CASGQDGGGTETQYF.

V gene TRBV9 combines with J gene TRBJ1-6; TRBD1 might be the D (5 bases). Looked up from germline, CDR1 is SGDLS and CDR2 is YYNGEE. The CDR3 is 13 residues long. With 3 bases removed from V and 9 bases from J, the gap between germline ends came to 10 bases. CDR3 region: CASSAGGASPLHF. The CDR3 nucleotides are TGTGCCAGCAGCGCGGGCGGGGCTTCACCCCTCCACTTT.

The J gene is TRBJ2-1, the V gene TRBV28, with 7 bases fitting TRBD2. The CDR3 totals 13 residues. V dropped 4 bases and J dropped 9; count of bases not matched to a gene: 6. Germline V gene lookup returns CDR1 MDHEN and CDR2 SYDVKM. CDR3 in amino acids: CASSSSGGGEQFF. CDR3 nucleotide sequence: TGTGCCAGCAGTTCCTCGGGCGGGGGTGAGCAGTTCTTC.

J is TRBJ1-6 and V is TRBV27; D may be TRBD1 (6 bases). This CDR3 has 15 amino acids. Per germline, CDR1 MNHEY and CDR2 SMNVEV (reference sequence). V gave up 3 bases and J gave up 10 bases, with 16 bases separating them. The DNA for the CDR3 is TGTGCCAGCAGTTTTTGGAGACAGGTTGGATCACCCCTCCACTTT. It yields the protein CASSFWRQVGSPLHF.

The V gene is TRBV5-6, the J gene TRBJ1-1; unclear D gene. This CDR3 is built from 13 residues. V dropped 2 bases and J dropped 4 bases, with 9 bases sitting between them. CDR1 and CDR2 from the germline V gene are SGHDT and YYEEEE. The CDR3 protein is CASSFPGSTEAFF. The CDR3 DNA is TGTGCCAGCAGCTTCCCCGGGTCCACTGAAGCTTTCTTT.

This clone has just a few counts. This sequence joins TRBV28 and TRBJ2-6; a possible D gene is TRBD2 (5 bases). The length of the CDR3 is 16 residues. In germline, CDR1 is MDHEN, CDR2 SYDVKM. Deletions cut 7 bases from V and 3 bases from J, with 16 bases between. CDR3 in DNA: TGTGCCAGCATCCCGACGGGGAGTTATGGGGCCAACGTCCTGACTTTC. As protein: CASIPTGSYGANVLTF.

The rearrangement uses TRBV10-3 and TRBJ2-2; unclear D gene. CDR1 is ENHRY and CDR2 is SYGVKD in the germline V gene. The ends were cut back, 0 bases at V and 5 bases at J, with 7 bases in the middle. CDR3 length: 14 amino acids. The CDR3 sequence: CAISESLSTGELFF. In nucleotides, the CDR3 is TGTGCCATCAGTGAGTCTCTAAGTACCGGGGAGCTGTTTTTT.

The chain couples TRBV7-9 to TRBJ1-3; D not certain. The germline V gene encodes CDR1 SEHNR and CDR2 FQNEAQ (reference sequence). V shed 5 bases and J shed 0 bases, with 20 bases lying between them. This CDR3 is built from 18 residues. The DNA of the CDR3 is TGTGCCAGCAGCCTTCCGGGCTGGGGAGGACTCTCTGGAAACACCATATATTTT. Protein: CASSLPGWGGLSGNTIYF.

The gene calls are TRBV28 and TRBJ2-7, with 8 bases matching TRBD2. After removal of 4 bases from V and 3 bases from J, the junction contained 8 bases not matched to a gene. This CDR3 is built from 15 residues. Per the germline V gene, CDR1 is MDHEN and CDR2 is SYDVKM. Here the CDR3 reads CASSSEAGAHYEQYF. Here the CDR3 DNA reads TGTGCCAGCAGTTCCGAAGCGGGAGCCCACTACGAGCAGTACTTC. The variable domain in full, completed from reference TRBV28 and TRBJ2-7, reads DVKVTQSSRYLVKRTGEKVFLECVQDMDHENMFWYRQDPGLGLRLIYFSYDVKMKEKGDIPEGYSVSREKKERFSLILESASTNQTSMYLCASSSEAGAHYEQYFGPGTRLTVT.

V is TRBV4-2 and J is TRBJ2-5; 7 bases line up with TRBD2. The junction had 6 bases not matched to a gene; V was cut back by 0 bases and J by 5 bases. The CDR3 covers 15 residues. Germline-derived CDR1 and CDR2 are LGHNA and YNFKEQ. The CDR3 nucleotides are TGTGCCAGCAGCCAAGAGCCTTACGGGGGGGAGACCCAGTACTTC. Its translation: CASSQEPYGGETQYF.

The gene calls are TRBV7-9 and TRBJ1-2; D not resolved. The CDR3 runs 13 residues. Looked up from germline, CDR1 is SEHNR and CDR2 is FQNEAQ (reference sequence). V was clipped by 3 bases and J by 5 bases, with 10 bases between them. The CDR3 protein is CASSFSNRYGYTF. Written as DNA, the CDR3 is TGTGCCAGCAGCTTCTCAAACCGGTATGGCTACACCTTC.

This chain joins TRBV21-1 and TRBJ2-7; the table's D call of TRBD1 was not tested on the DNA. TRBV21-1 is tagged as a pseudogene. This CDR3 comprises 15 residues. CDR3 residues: CASPTGTERDHEQYF. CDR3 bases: TGTGCCAGCCCGACCGGGACAGAAAGGGACCACGAGCAGTACTTC.